This TCR beta chain was found in a study of CD8 T cells in ankylosing spondylitis. Study-level points and caveats: Earlier literature documents some of the motif variants in reactive arthritis synovial fluid and blood. Significant enrichment of disease-linked clones was reportedly seen in matched ankylosing spondylitis synovial fluid. Roughly 8 highly homologous variants made up a TCR beta motif that seemed to typify ankylosing spondylitis blood.

Per germline, CDR1 SGHRS and CDR2 YFSETQ. With 3 bases removed from V and 0 bases from J, the gap between germline ends came to 15 bases. The length of the CDR3 is 16 residues. Ten or more counts support this clonotype. Antigen specificity is unknown. Quantitative barcoded 5'-RACE was used to prepare TCR beta libraries. TCRdb re-analysed the 5' RACE reads in MiXCR, keeping a single row per CDR3 protein. The data contain 150,000 to 200,000 distinct CDR3 sequences, 11% of them singletons. Sequencing used blood, either unsorted or a sorted T cell fraction (not recorded which). The J gene is TRBJ1-1, the V gene TRBV5-1; weak D call: TRBD1 (6 bases). The sequence was collected from a male donor with ankylosing spondylitis or in good health (not recorded which). CDR3 region: CASSWNSGQLNTEAFF. The CDR3 nucleotides read TGCGCCAGCAGCTGGAACTCCGGACAGTTGAACACTGAAGCTTTCTTT.